A single T cell receptor (beta chain) is shown here with its context. MiXCR was run by TCRdb on the 5' RACE reads, yielding one entry per CDR3 protein. This sample has some 46,000 distinct CDR3 sequences, with 4.5% found just once. This sample is drawn from a study of neurological immune-mediated disorders. The CDR3 runs to 13 residues. V was cut by 6 bases and J by 5 bases, with 14 bases left in between. Germline loops: CDR1 SGHVS, CDR2 FNYEAQ. The receptor comes from a woman in her fifties or sixties with multiple sclerosis. The sequenced material came from PBMCs. The chain recombines TRBV7-6 with TRBJ2-7; D remains unclear. The CDR3 DNA is TGTGCCAGCAGTCTTAGGTCCACCGACGAGCAGTACTTC. It codes for CASSLRSTDEQYF.